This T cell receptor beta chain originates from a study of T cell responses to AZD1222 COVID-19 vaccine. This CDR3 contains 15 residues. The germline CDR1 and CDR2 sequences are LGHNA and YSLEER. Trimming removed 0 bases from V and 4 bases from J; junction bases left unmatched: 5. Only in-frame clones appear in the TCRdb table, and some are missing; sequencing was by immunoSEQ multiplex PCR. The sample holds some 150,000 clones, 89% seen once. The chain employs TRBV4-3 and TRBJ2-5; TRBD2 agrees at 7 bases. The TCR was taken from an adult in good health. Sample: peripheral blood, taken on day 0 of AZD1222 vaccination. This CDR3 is CASSQDRGGPETQYF. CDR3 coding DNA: TGCGCCAGCAGCCAAGATCGGGGAGGGCCAGAGACCCAGTACTTC.